The 27 T cell receptor beta chains below were found in one sample sequenced in a study of post-analysis software for immune sequencing data. Overall study findings and caveats: Roughly 5 TRBV segments occurring more often in patients than controls included TRBV5-6, TRBV5-1 and TRBV20-1.

These receptors have no known antigen. Each TCR beta cDNA library carried unique molecular identifiers. TCRdb re-derived calls from the PCR reads in MiXCR, one entry per CDR3 protein. The sample has some 500,000 distinct CDR3 sequences; approximately 46% are singletons. Material: blood. The source is a girl between 10 and 17 years old with multiple sclerosis.

The chain joins TRBV6-1 to TRBJ1-1; D is unresolved. Trimming cost V 3 bases and J 7 bases, with 15 bases left between them. This CDR3 is built from 14 residues. In germline, CDR1 is MNHNS, CDR2 SASEGT. The CDR3 DNA follows: TGTGCCAGCAGTGAGAACATGGCGGAGAGTGAAGCTTTCTTT. Its translation is CASSENMAESEAFF.

The rearrangement uses TRBV12-3 or TRBV12-4 and TRBJ2-5; 8 bases agree with TRBD2. V shed 4 bases and J 12 bases; nucleotides not matched to a gene: 4. The CDR3 covers 11 residues. CDR3 amino acids: CASSSGGPEYF. For the CDR3, the DNA is TGTGCCAGCAGTTCGGGAGGGCCTGAGTACTTC.

This chain connects TRBV13 to TRBJ2-2; D gene uncertain. This CDR3 region has 11 residues. CDR1 is PRHDT and CDR2 is FYEKMQ in the germline V gene (reference sequence). The germline V and J ends were trimmed by 2 bases and 5 bases, with 0 bases remaining between them. The CDR3 region is CASSLTGELFF. The CDR3 DNA is TGTGCCAGCAGCTTAACCGGGGAGCTGTTTTTT.

This chain links TRBV20-1 with TRBJ2-5, with TRBD2 identical over 13 bases. Germline V gene sequence: CDR1 DFQATT, CDR2 SNEGSKA (reference sequence). This CDR3 comprises 15 residues. With V trimmed by 6 bases and J by 5 bases, 9 bases remained unmatched. As DNA, the CDR3 is TGCAGTGCGGCTGGACTAGCGGGAGCTGGGGAGACCCAGTACTTC. This sequence encodes CSAAGLAGAGETQYF.

The chain employs TRBV9 and TRBJ2-6; D might be TRBD1 or TRBD2, each matching 5 bases. V was cut by 4 bases and J by 1 base, with 9 bases left in between. The CDR3 spans 15 residues. CDR1 and CDR2 from the germline V gene are SGDLS and YYNGEE. The CDR3 nucleotides read TGTGCCAGCAGCCCCTGGGGGTCTGGGGCCAACGTCCTGACTTTC. Translating gives CASSPWGSGANVLTF. Together with reference TRBV9 and TRBJ2-6, the CDR3 gives the full variable domain: DSGVTQTPKHLITATGQRVTLRCSPRSGDLSVYWYQQSLDQGLQFLIQYYNGEERAKGNILERFSAQQFPDLHSELNLSSLELGDSALYFCASSPWGSGANVLTFGAGSRLTVL.

As DNA, the CDR3 is TGTGCCAGCAGCGTATCTATCGGCAGTGGTCCCACTGAAGCTTTCTTT. Translated: CASSVSIGSGPTEAFF. The chain combines TRBV9 with TRBJ1-1; D is unresolved. The CDR3 length is 16 residues. The germline gives CDR1 SGDLS, CDR2 YYNGEE. V lost 1 base to trimming and J lost 4 bases, with 17 bases between them. The whole variable domain, remainder taken from reference TRBV9 and TRBJ1-1, is DSGVTQTPKHLITATGQRVTLRCSPRSGDLSVYWYQQSLDQGLQFLIQYYNGEERAKGNILERFSAQQFPDLHSELNLSSLELGDSALYFCASSVSIGSGPTEAFFGQGTRLTVV.

The gene calls are TRBV20-1 and TRBJ2-7, with D unclear. V lost 3 bases, J lost 2 bases, and 17 bases lay in between. Per the germline V gene, CDR1 is DFQATT and CDR2 is SNEGSKA (reference sequence). The CDR3 is 15 residues long. CDR3 sequence: CSARSSVKVAYEQYF. The DNA for the CDR3 is TGCAGTGCTAGGTCGAGCGTGAAGGTAGCCTACGAGCAGTACTTC.

V is TRBV28 and J is TRBJ2-4, with D perhaps TRBD1 or TRBD2 (6 bases each). Trimming cost V 2 bases and J 2 bases, with 16 bases left between them. The CDR3 has 17 amino acids. Germline assignment: CDR1 MDHEN and CDR2 SYDVKM. CDR3 nucleotides: TGTGCCAGCAGTTTAAGGGGGGCAGGGGAATCCAAAAACATTCAGTACTTC. Amino acid sequence: CASSLRGAGESKNIQYF.

This chain joins TRBV29-1 and TRBJ2-7; D may be TRBD1 or TRBD2 (5 bases each). Germline lookup yields CDR1 SQVTM and CDR2 ANQGSEA. This CDR3 comprises 12 residues. The ends were cut back, 7 bases at V and 6 bases at J, with 16 bases in the middle. DNA of the CDR3: TGCAGCGCGGGTCGAGGGGCAGCCGAGCAGTACTTC. Its translation is CSAGRGAAEQYF.

The chain combines TRBV6-5 with TRBJ2-4; TRBD1 is a possible D gene (5 bases). The CDR3 is made up of 12 amino acids. Trimming removed 5 bases from V and 8 bases from J, with 10 bases in between. Per germline, CDR1 MNHEY and CDR2 SVGAGI. In DNA, the CDR3 is TGTGCCAGCAGTGACAGAGACGACATTCAGTACTTC. It codes for CASSDRDDIQYF.

The chain is built from TRBV4-3 and TRBJ1-1; perhaps TRBD1 as D (5 bases). Trimming shortened V by 5 bases and J by 4 bases, and 17 bases separated the two germline ends. This CDR3 comprises 15 residues. Germline assignment: CDR1 LGHNA and CDR2 YSLEER. The CDR3 coding sequence is TGCGCCAGCAGCGCAGCGGTCTCGGGGGTCACTGAAGCTTTCTTT. Residues: CASSAAVSGVTEAFF.

The CDR3 sequence is CASSHSATGTSRYEQYF. DNA for the CDR3: TGCGCCAGCAGCCATTCCGCCACTGGGACTAGCAGATACGAGCAGTACTTC. V and J are TRBV4-1 and TRBJ2-7, with 9 bases fitting TRBD2. Germline values: CDR1 MGHRA, CDR2 YSYEKL. This CDR3 contains 17 residues. With 3 bases clipped from V and 4 bases from J, the junction kept 13 bases outside the gene matches.

This clonotype has more than one count but fewer than ten. This chain links TRBV28 with TRBJ2-3; a weak D match, TRBD2 (5 bases). V was cut by 6 bases and J by 2 bases, with 15 bases left in between. Germline values: CDR1 MDHEN, CDR2 SYDVKM. The CDR3 is 15 amino acids. The CDR3 here is CASRPVAKNTDTQYF. In nucleotides, the CDR3 is TGTGCCAGCAGGCCTGTAGCGAAGAACACAGATACGCAGTATTTT.

This clonotype was seen more than once but under ten times. V gene TRBV5-1 combines with J gene TRBJ2-3; the D gene could be TRBD1 or TRBD2 (5 bases each). The length of the CDR3 is 16 residues. With 1 base removed from V and 3 bases from J, the gap between germline ends came to 15 bases. The germline V gene encodes CDR1 SGHRS and CDR2 YFSETQ. The CDR3 protein is CASSLFYGAETDTQYF. The CDR3 nucleotides are TGCGCCAGCAGCTTGTTCTACGGGGCGGAAACAGATACGCAGTATTTT.

The chain has TRBV7-2 and TRBJ2-7, with TRBD2 identical over 8 bases. The V gene end was trimmed by 4 bases and the J gene end by 6 bases; junction bases not matched to a gene: 8. Germline CDR1 SGHTA, CDR2 FQGNSA. This CDR3 contains 14 residues. In DNA form, the CDR3 reads TGTGCCAGCAGCTCTGGACTAGCAAAAGGCGAGCAGTACTTC. Protein sequence: CASSSGLAKGEQYF. Full variable domain (outside the CDR3, taken from reference TRBV7-2 and TRBJ2-7): GAGVSQSPSNKVTEKGKDVELRCDPISGHTALYWYRQSLGQGLEFLIYFQGNSAPDKSGLPSDRFSAERTGGSVSTLTIQRTQQEDSAVYLCASSSGLAKGEQYFGPGTRLTVT.

The chain employs TRBV20-1 and TRBJ2-7; D call uncertain. Germline CDR1 DFQATT, CDR2 SNEGSKA (reference sequence). CDR3 length: 12 residues. V was cut by 4 bases and J by 0 bases, with 7 bases left in between. This chain's CDR3 is CSANIPSYEQYF. The DNA of the CDR3 is TGCAGTGCTAATATCCCCTCCTACGAGCAGTACTTC.

The V call is TRBV6-2 or TRBV6-3, the J call TRBJ2-1, with 8 bases matching TRBD1. CDR1 MNHEY and CDR2 SVGEGT come from the germline V gene. V trimming: 4 bases; J trimming: 2 bases; junction bases outside the gene matches: 1. The CDR3 sequence is 14 residues long. The CDR3 DNA reads as TGTGCCAGCAGTTTCAGGGGGCCCTACAATGAGCAGTTCTTC. Translated: CASSFRGPYNEQFF.

This clonotype showed up just a few times. The V and J genes are TRBV20-1 and TRBJ2-4, with D perhaps assigned TRBD1 or TRBD2 (6 bases each). CDR1 is DFQATT and CDR2 is SNEGSKA in the germline V gene (reference sequence). CDR3 length: 16 amino acids. V was cut by 6 bases and J by 0 bases, with 18 bases left in between. The chain's CDR3 is CSARRGEILAKNIQYF. The CDR3 DNA reads as TGCAGTGCGCGAAGGGGGGAGATCCTAGCCAAAAACATTCAGTACTTC.

The chain recombines TRBV12-3 or TRBV12-4 with TRBJ2-5; 7 nucleotides align to TRBD1. The J call could be wrong; TRBJ2-7 is a better fit for the DNA end. The CDR3 is 12 amino acids. The CDR3 here is CASSLYRGEQYF. DNA of the CDR3: TGTGCCAGCAGTTTATACAGGGGCGAGCAGTACTTC.

The CDR3 sequence is CASIDRDRGETQYF. In nucleotides, the CDR3 is TGTGCCAGCATCGACAGGGACAGGGGAGAGACCCAGTACTTC. The chain combines TRBV6-5 with TRBJ2-5; 10 bases agree with TRBD1. CDR3 length: 14 amino acids. Trimming took 7 bases from V and 4 from J; bases not matched to a gene: 6. The germline gives CDR1 MNHEY, CDR2 SVGAGI.

This clonotype appeared a few times. CDR3 nucleotide sequence: TGTGCCAGCAGCTTAGCCCCGCAGGAGTTTAATGAAAAACTGTTTTTT. This gives the protein CASSLAPQEFNEKLFF. This rearrangement joins TRBV7-2 to TRBJ1-4; D uncertain. The germline V gene has CDR1 SGHTA and CDR2 FQGNSA. The CDR3 is made up of 16 amino acids. V was shortened by 0 bases and J by 4 bases, with 12 bases between the two germline ends.

DNA for the CDR3: TGCGCCAGCAGCTTGAACACAGGTCTCGCAGATACGCAGTATTTT. Its protein is CASSLNTGLADTQYF. The chain is built from TRBV5-1 and TRBJ2-3, with D perhaps matching TRBD1 (5 bases). V shed 1 base and J shed 4 bases, with 13 bases lying between them. CDR3 length: 15 residues. The germline V gene has CDR1 SGHRS and CDR2 YFSETQ.

This clonotype appeared once. One end of the junction is discordant with germline, which a read error may explain. V is TRBV24-1 and J is TRBJ2-7; the match to TRBD2 covers 15 bases. This CDR3 contains 16 residues. Germline V CDR1 and CDR2: KGHDR, SFDVKD. CDR3 protein: CATSDPGLAGGRERYF. Written as DNA, the CDR3 is TGTGCCACCAGTGACCCTGGACTAGCGGGAGGGCGGGAGCGGTACTTC.

V usage is TRBV28 and J usage is TRBJ2-7; TRBD1 agrees at 7 bases. Germline V CDR1 and CDR2: MDHEN, SYDVKM. The V segment lost 5 bases and the J segment 5 bases; nucleotides outside the gene matches: 3. The CDR3 totals 12 residues. CDR3 in DNA: TGTGCCAGCAGTCCTACAGGGGACGAGCAGTACTTC. Translating gives CASSPTGDEQYF.

This clonotype was observed a single time. The rearrangement links TRBV10-2 to TRBJ1-2, with D possibly TRBD1 on 5 matching bases. CDR3 length: 13 residues. The ends were cut back, 10 bases at V and 1 base at J, with 13 bases in the middle. The germline gives CDR1 WSHSY, CDR2 SAAADI. CDR3 protein: CATLPTVNYGYTF. DNA for the CDR3: TGCGCCACCTTGCCGACAGTTAACTATGGCTACACCTTC.

The rearrangement uses TRBV28 and TRBJ2-7; D ambiguous. V was clipped by 3 bases and J by 3 bases, with 6 bases between them. The CDR3 is 12 amino acids. The germline CDR1 and CDR2 sequences are MDHEN and SYDVKM. The CDR3, as DNA: TGTGCCAGCAGTTTTTCAGTCTACGAGCAGTACTTC. Its translation: CASSFSVYEQYF.

The chain links TRBV25-1 to TRBJ2-7; 9 nucleotides match TRBD1. TRBJ2-5 matches the DNA end more closely, so the J call is doubtful. This CDR3 is 15 amino acids long. The V gene's germline CDR1 is MGHDK and CDR2 SYGVNS. The CDR3 is CASSLGTGPGETQYF. In DNA form, the CDR3 reads TGTGCCAGCAGTTTGGGGACAGGGCCAGGAGAGACCCAGTACTTC.